This TCR beta chain was sequenced in a study of human T cells and chemical hapten exposure (dated by TCRdb to the early 2020s). General notes on the study: The libraries were sequenced as a pool, and the TCR yield per sample differed mostly because of small variations in library volumes within the pool. In alopecia patients, the study followed how the peripheral blood TCR repertoire changed in vivo over primary and secondary sensitization to diphenylcyclopropenone (DPC), a hapten. From each blood RNA sample, both TCR alpha and TCR beta chains were sequenced.

Libraries were prepared through RACE. Sequencing instrument: NextSeq 500. During library preparation, unique molecular identifiers were attached to individual cDNA molecules so that TCRs could be counted quantitatively and reproducibly. The original methods were these. The median number of TCRs per sample was roughly 98,000, ranging from about 20,000 to 700,000. V, J and CDR3 annotation of the TCR reads was carried out using the Decombinator software suite. To make PS versus PT1 abundance plots, every sample was subsampled to the same number of TCRs (28,000). Expanded TCRs were defined as absent before sensitization and observed at least eight times at the 2-week time point. In-frame beta chains were kept once TCRdb had trimmed the public reads at Q25 with fastp and called clones with MiXCR. Rows merge per CDR3 protein into single entries with the most common DNA and genes. The V and J calls follow TCRdb's processing rather than the paper's. Recorded for this sample are roughly 46,000 distinct CDR3 sequences; about 4.8% of them occurred a single time. The leading ten clones occupy under 7% of the sample.

The trim is 5 bases for V and 8 bases for J, with a gap of 15 bases between the germline ends. CDR3 length: 14 amino acids, cysteine to phenylalanine. The kept DNA is CDR3 alone, 42 bases in frame from the first base. As encoded in the germline V gene, CDR1 is MRHNA while CDR2 is SNTAGT. Read against the paper, the sample's time point label means: healthy volunteer bleed at 2 weeks. Unfractionated whole blood was collected in Tempus Blood RNA tubes, and total RNA was extracted from that blood. Five or six healthy volunteers were used as TCR sequencing controls and were bled at day 0, 2 weeks and 6 weeks. This clonotype was recorded at least ten times. Its antigen has not been determined. The input lacks base qualities; no much larger clone sits a single base away. The paper's findings and limits, for the study overall: After repeated subsampling, changes were observed in the strength of the expansion versus patch-test correlation and in the threshold at which the correlation became significant. The number of TCRs above 1 in 1000 frequency did not change with DPC sensitization; there was no evidence of global repertoire structure alterations.

Here the chain combines TRBV6-4 and TRBJ2-2; the D gene could be TRBD1 or TRBD2, each one agreeing over 6 bases. The receptor's source is a human donor in good health. Some clones in this sample may be carry-over from other donors' samples. Sample: whole blood. At the DNA level, the sequence is TGTGCCAGCAGTCGAGGGGGGAATTCGGGGGAGCTGTTTTTT. Its translation reads: CASSRGGNSGELFF.